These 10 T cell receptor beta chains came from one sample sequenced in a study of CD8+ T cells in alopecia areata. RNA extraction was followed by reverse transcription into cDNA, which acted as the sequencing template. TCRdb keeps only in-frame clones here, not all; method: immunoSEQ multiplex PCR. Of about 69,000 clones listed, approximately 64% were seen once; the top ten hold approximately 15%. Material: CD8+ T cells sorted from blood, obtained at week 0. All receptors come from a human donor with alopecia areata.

The CDR3: CASSLTRWTANTGELFF. The CDR3 DNA reads as TGTGCCAGCAGCTTAACTCGTTGGACAGCAAACACCGGGGAGCTGTTTTTT. The chain carries TRBV7-3 and TRBJ2-2, with D maybe TRBD1 (6 bases). V gave up 0 bases and J gave up 2 bases, with 13 bases separating them. The CDR3 is 17 residues long. Germline CDR1 and CDR2: SGHTA and FQGTGA.

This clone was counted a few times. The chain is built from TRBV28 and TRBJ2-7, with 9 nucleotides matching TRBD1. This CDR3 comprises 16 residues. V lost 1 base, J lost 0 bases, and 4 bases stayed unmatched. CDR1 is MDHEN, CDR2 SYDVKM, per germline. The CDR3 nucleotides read TGTGCCAGCAGTTTATATGGACAGGGGATCTCCTACGAGCAGTACTTC. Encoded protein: CASSLYGQGISYEQYF.

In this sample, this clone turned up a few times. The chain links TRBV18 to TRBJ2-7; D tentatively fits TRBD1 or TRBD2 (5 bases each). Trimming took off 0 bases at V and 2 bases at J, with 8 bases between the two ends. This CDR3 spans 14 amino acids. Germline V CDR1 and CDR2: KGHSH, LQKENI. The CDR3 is CASSPPEGTYEQYF. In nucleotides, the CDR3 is TGTGCCAGCTCACCACCCGAGGGGACCTACGAGCAGTACTTC. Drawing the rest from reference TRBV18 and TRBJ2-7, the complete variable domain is NAGVMQNPRHLVRRRGQEARLRCSPMKGHSHVYWYRQLPEEGLKFMVYLQKENIIDESGMPKERFSAEFPKEGPSILRIQQVVRGDSAAYFCASSPPEGTYEQYFGPGTRLTVT.

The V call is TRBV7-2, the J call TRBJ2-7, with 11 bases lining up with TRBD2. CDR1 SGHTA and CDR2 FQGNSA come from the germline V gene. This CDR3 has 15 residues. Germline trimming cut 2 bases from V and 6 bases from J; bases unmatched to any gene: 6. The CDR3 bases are TGTGCCAGCAGCTTAAGCGGTAGCGGGGGGGCCGAGCAGTACTTC. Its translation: CASSLSGSGGAEQYF.

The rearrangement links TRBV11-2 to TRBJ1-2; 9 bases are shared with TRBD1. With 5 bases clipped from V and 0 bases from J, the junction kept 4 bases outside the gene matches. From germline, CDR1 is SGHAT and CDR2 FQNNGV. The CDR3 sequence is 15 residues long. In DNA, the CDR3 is TGTGCCAGCAGCCCAGGACAGGGGTCTAACTATGGCTACACCTTC. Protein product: CASSPGQGSNYGYTF.

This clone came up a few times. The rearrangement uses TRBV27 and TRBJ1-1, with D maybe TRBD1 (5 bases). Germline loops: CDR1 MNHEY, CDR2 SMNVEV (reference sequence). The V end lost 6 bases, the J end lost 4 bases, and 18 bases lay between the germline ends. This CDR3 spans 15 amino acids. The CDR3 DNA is TGTGCCAGCAGAGTTTTCGGGGGAAGTGGCACTGAAGCTTTCTTT. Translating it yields CASRVFGGSGTEAFF.

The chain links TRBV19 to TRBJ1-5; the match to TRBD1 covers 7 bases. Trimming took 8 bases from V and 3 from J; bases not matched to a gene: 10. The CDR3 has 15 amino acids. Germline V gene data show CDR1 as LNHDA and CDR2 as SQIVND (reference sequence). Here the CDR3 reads CASAHDRESNQPQHF. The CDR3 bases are TGTGCCAGTGCCCATGACAGGGAATCCAATCAGCCCCAGCATTTT.

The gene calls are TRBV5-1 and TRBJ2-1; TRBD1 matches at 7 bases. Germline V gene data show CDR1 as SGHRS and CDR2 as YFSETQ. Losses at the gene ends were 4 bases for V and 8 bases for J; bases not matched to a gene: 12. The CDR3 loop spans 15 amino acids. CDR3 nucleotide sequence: TGCGCCAGCAGCCAGTGGGACAGTAGTATGGATGAGCAGTTCTTC. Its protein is CASSQWDSSMDEQFF.

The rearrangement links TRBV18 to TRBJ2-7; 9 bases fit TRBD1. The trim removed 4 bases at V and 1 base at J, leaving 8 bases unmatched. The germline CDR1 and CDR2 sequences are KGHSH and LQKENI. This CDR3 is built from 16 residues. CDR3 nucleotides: TGTGCCAGCTCACAGCGGGACAGGGTGGAATCCTACGAGCAGTACTTC. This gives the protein CASSQRDRVESYEQYF.

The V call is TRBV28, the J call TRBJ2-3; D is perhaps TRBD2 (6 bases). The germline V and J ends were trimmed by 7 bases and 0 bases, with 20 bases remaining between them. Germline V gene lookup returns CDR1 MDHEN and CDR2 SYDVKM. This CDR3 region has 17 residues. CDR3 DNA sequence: TGTGCCAGCATTCCCGCGCCCCTAGCGCCTAGCACAGATACGCAGTATTTT. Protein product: CASIPAPLAPSTDTQYF.